A single TCR beta chain is shown here with its context. These data originate in a study of blood T cell repertoires in COVID-19. Generated by immunoSEQ multiplex PCR, the TCRdb table keeps only in-frame clones and is missing some. Of about 39,000 clones in the sample, approximately 90% were seen once. CDR1 is SGHKS, CDR2 YYEKEE, per germline (reference sequence). V dropped 6 bases and J dropped 0 bases, with 19 bases sitting between them. This CDR3 spans 17 amino acids. V and J are TRBV5-5 and TRBJ1-5; D unresolved. The clonotype originates from a man in his sixties with acute or convalescent COVID-19. The sequenced sample was peripheral blood. This CDR3 reads CASTLTDRQNSNQPQHF. Here the CDR3 DNA reads TGTGCCAGCACCCTCACCGATCGACAAAATAGCAATCAGCCCCAGCATTTT.